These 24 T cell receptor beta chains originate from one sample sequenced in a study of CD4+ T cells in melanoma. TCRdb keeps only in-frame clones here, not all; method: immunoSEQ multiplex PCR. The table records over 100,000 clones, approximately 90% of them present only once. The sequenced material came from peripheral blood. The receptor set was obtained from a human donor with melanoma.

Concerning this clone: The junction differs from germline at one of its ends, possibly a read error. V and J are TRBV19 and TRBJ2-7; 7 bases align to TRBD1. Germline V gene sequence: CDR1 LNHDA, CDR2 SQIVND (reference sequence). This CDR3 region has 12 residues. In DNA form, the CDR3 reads TGTGCCAGTAGTGCCCCCCGGGGACAGCCCACCTTC. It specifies CASSAPRGQPTF.

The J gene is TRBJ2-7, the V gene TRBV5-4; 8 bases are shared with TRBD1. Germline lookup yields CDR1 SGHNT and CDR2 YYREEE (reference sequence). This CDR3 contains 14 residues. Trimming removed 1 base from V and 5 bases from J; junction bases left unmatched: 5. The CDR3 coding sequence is TGTGCCAGCAGCTTGATAGGACAGGGAGACGAGCAGTACTTC. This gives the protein CASSLIGQGDEQYF.

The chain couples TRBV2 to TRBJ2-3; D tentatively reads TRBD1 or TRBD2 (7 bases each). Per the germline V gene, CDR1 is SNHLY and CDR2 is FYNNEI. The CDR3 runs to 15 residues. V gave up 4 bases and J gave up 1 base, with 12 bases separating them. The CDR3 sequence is CASSVQGGGTDTQYF. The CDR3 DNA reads TGTGCCAGCAGTGTGCAGGGGGGGGGCACAGATACGCAGTATTTT.

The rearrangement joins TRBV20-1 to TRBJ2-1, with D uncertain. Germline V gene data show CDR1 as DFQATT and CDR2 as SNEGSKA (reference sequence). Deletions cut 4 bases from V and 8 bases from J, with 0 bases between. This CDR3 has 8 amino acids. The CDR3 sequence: CSANEQFF. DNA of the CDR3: TGCAGTGCTAATGAGCAGTTCTTC.

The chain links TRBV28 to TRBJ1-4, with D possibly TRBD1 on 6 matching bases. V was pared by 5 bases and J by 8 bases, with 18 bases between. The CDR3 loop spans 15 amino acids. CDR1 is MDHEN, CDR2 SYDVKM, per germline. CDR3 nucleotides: TGTGCCAGCAGTCCCCCCAGGGGATTCGGCGAAAAACTGTTTTTT. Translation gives CASSPPRGFGEKLFF.

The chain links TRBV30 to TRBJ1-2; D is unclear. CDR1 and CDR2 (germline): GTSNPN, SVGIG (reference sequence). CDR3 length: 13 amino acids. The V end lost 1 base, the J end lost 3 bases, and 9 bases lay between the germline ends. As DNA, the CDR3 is TGTGCCTGGAGTGAAGGTACGCACTATGGCTACACCTTC. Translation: CAWSEGTHYGYTF. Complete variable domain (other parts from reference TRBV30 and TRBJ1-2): SQTIHQWPATLVQPVGSPLSLECTVEGTSNPNLYWYRQAAGRGLQLLFYSVGIGQISSEVPQNLSASRPQDRQFILSSKKLLLSDSGFYLCAWSEGTHYGYTFGSGTRLTVV.

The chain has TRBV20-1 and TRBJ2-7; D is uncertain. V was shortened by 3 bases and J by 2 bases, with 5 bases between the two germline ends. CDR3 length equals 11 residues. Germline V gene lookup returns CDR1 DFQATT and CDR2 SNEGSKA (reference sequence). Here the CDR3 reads CSASSAYEQYF. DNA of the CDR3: TGCAGTGCTAGTTCGGCCTACGAGCAGTACTTC.

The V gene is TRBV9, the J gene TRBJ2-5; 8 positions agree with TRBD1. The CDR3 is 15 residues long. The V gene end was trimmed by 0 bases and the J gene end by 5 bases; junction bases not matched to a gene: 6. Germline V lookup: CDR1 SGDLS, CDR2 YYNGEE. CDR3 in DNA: TGTGCCAGCAGCGTAGGGCAGGGGGCGAGGGAGACCCAGTACTTC. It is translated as CASSVGQGARETQYF.

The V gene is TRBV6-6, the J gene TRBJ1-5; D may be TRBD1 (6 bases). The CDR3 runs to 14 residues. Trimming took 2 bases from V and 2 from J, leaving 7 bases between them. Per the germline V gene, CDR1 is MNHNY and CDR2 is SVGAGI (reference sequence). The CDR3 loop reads CASSYRGGNQPQHF. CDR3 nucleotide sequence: TGTGCCAGCAGTTACAGGGGGGGCAATCAGCCCCAGCATTTT.

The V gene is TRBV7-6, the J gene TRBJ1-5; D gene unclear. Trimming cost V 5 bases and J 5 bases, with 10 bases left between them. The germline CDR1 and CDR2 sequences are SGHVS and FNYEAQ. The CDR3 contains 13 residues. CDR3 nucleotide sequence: TGTGCCAGCAGCACAACTGCGGATCAGCCCCAGCATTTT. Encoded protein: CASSTTADQPQHF. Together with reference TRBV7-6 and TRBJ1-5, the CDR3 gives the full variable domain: GAGVSQSPRYKVTKRGQDVALRCDPISGHVSLYWYRQALGQGPEFLTYFNYEAQQDKSGLPNDRFSAERPEGSISTLTIQRTEQRDSAMYRCASSTTADQPQHFGDGTRLSIL.

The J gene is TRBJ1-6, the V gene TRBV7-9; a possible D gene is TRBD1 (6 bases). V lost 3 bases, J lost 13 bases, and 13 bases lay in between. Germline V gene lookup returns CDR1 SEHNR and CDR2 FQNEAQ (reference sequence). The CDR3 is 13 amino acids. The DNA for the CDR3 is TGTGCCAGCAGCTTGAGTGAGGGGGTCCCCCTCCACTTT. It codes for CASSLSEGVPLHF.

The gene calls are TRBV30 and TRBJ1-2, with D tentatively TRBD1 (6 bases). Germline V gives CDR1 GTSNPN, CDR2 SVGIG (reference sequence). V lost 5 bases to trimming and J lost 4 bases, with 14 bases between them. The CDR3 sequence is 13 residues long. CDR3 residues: CAWRGGAGYGYTF. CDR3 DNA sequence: TGTGCCTGGCGGGGGGGGGCCGGCTATGGCTACACCTTC.

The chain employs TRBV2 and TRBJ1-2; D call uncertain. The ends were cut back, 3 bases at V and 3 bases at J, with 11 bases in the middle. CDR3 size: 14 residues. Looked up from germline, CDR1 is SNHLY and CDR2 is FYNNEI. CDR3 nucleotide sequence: TGTGCCAGCAGTGAGGAGGGAGAGTACTATGGCTACACCTTC. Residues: CASSEEGEYYGYTF.

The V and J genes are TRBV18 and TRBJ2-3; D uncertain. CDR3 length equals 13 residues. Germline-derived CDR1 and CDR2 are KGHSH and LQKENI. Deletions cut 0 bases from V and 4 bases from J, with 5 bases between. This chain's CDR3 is CASSPPSADTQYF. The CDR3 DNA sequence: TGTGCCAGCTCACCACCGAGCGCAGATACGCAGTATTTT.

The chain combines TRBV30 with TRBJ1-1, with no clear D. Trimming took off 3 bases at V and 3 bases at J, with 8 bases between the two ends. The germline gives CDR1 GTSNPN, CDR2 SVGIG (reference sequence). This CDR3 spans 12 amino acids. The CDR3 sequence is CAWRAVDTEAFF. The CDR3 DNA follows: TGTGCCTGGAGAGCAGTGGACACTGAAGCTTTCTTT. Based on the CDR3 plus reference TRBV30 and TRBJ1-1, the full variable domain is SQTIHQWPATLVQPVGSPLSLECTVEGTSNPNLYWYRQAAGRGLQLLFYSVGIGQISSEVPQNLSASRPQDRQFILSSKKLLLSDSGFYLCAWRAVDTEAFFGQGTRLTVV.

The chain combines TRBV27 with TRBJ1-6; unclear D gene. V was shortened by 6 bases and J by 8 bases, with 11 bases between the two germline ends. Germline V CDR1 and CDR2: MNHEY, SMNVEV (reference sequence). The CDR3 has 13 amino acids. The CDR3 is CASSLDWDSPLHF. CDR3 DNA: TGTGCCAGCAGCCTGGACTGGGATTCACCCCTCCACTTT.

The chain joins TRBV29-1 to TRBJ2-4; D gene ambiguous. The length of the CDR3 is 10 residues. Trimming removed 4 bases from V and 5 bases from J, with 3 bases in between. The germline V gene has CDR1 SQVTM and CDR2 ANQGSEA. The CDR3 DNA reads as TGCAGCGTTGCCCAAAACATTCAGTACTTC. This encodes CSVAQNIQYF. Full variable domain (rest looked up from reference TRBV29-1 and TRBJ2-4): SAVISQKPSRDICQRGTSLTIQCQVDSQVTMMFWYRQQPGQSLTLIATANQGSEATYESGFVIDKFPISRPNLTFSTLTVSNMSPEDSSIYLCSVAQNIQYFGAGTRLSVL.

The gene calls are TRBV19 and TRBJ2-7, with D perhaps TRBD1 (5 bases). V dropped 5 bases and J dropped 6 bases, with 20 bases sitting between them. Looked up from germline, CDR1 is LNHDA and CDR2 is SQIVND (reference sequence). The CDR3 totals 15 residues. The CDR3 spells CASSVRRGRPSEQYF. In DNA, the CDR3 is TGTGCCAGTAGTGTCCGAAGGGGCAGGCCCTCCGAGCAGTACTTC.

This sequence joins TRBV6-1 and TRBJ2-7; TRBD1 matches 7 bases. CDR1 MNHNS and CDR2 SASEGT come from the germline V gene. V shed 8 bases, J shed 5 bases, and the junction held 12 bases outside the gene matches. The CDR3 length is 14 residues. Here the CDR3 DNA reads TGTGCCAGCCGAGAAGAAGGGGGCAGAGACGAGCAGTACTTC. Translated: CASREEGGRDEQYF.

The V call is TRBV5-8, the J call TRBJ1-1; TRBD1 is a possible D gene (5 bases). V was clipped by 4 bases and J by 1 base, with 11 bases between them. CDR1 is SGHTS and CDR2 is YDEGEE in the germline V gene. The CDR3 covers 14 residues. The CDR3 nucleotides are TGTGCCAGCAGCAATGCCGGACAGAACACTGAAGCTTTCTTT. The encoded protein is CASSNAGQNTEAFF.

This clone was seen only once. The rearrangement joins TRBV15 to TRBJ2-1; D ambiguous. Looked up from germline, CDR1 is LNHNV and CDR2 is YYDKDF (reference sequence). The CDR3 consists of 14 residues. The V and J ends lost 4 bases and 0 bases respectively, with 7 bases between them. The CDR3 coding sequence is TGTGCCACCAGCACCAGTCACTCCTACAATGAGCAGTTCTTC. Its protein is CATSTSHSYNEQFF.

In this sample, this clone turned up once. CDR3 residues: CASSLEGAALETQYF. DNA of the CDR3: TGCGCCAGCAGCTTGGAGGGGGCCGCCTTGGAGACCCAGTACTTC. The chain is built from TRBV5-1 and TRBJ2-5; 7 bases line up with TRBD1. Germline V gene lookup returns CDR1 SGHRS and CDR2 YFSETQ. CDR3 size: 15 residues. J gave up 5 bases and V 0 bases, and 7 bases lay outside the gene matches.

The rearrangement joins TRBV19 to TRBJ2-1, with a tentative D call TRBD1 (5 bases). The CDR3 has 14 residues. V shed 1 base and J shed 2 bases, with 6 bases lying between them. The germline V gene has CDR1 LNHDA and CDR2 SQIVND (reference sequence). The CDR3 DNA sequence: TGTGCCAGTAGTATAGGCAGGGCCTACAATGAGCAGTTCTTC. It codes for CASSIGRAYNEQFF.

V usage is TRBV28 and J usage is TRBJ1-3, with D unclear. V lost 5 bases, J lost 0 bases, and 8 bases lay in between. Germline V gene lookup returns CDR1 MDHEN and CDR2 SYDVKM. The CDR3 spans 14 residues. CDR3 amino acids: CASSRHDSGNTIYF. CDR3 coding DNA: TGTGCCAGCAGTCGACATGACTCTGGAAACACCATATATTTT.